At least ten counts were recorded for the clone carrying this TCR beta chain. Antigen unknown. This record belongs to a study of T cells in Graves' hyperthyroidism and ophthalmopathy. Whole-study context: Once the initial diagnosis was made, peripheral blood was obtained before any treatment.

TCR beta CDR3 regions were amplified from RNA transcripts. With the HTBI primer set, the TCR CDR3 went through a first round of RT-PCR. TCRdb re-called the multiplex PCR reads through MiXCR, storing one row per CDR3 protein. The sample carries 300,000 to 400,000 distinct CDR3 sequences, roughly a fifth recorded once. Study results and caveats: A 13 V-J signature model discriminated ophthalmopathy versus stable hyperthyroidism. Among clonotypes expanded in thyroid above 0.001, most were also found in blood.

Trimming cost V 1 base and J 3 bases; bases outside gene matches: 9. CDR1 is MNHEY and CDR2 is SVGEGT in the germline V gene. The CDR3 totals 18 residues. This sequence was found in a woman between 50 and 59 years old with Graves' hyperthyroidism. Specimen: blood. The chain recombines TRBV6-2 or TRBV6-3 with TRBJ2-3; 11 bases align to TRBD2. This chain's CDR3 is CASSYFPGTSGETDTQYF. The DNA for the CDR3 is TGTGCCAGCAGTTACTTCCCTGGGACTAGCGGAGAGACAGATACGCAGTATTTT.